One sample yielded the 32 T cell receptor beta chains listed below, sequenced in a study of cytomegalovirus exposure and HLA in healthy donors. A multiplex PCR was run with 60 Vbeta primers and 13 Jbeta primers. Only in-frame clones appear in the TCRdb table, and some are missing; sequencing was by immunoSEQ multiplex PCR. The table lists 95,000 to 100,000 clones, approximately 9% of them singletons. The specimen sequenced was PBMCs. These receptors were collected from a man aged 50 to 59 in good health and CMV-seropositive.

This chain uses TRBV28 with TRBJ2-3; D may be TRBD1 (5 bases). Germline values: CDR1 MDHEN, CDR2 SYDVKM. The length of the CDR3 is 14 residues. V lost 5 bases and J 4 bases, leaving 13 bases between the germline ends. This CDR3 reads CASSMDTGSDTQYF. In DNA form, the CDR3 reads TGTGCCAGCAGTATGGACACTGGCTCAGATACGCAGTATTTT.

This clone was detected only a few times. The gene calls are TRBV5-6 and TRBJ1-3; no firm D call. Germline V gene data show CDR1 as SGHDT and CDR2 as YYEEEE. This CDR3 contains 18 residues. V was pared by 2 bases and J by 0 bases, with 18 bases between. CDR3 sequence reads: CASSFRGSRRHSGNTIYF. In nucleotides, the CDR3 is TGTGCCAGCAGCTTTCGAGGGAGTCGGCGGCACTCTGGAAACACCATATATTTT. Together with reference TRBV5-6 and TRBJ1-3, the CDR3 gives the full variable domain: DAGVTQSPTHLIKTRGQQVTLRCSPKSGHDTVSWYQQALGQGPQFIFQYYEEEERQRGNFPDRFSGHQFPNYSSELNVNALLLGDSALYLCASSFRGSRRHSGNTIYFGEGSWLTVV.

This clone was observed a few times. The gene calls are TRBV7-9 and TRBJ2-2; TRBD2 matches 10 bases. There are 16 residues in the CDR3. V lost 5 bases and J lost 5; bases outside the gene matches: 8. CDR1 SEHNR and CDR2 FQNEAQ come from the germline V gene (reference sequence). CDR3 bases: TGTGCCAGCAGCGGAATCGGACTAGCGGAAACCGGGGAGCTGTTTTTT. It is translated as CASSGIGLAETGELFF. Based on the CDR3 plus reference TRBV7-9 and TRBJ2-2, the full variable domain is DTGVSQNPRHKITKRGQNVTFRCDPISEHNRLYWYRQTLGQGPEFLTYFQNEAQLEKSRLLSDRFSAERPKGSFSTLEIQRTEQGDSAMYLCASSGIGLAETGELFFGEGSRLTVL.

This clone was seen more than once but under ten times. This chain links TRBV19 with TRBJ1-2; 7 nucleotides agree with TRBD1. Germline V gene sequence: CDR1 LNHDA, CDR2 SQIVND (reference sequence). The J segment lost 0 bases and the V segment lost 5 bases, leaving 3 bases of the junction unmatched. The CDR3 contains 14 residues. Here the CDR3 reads CASSGQATNYGYTF. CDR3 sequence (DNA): TGTGCCAGTAGTGGACAGGCGACTAACTATGGCTACACCTTC.

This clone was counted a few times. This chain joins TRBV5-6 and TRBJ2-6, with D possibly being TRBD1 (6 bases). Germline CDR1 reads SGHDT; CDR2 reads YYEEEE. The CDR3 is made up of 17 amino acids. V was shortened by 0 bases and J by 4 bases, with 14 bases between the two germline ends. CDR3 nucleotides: TGTGCCAGCAGCTTGGAGCAGGGGAAGCCCGGGGCCAACGTCCTGACTTTC. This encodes CASSLEQGKPGANVLTF.

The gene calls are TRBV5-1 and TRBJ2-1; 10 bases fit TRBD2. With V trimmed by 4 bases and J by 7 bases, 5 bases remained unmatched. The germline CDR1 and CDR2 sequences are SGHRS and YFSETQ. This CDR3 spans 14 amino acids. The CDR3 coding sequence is TGCGCCAGCAGCCCGGGACTAGCGACGAATGAGCAGTTCTTC. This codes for CASSPGLATNEQFF.

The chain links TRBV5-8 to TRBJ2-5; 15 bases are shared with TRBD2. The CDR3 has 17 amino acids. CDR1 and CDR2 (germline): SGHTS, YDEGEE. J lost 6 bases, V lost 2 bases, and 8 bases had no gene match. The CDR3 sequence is CASSFPGLAGGTQTQYF. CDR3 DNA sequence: TGTGCCAGCAGCTTCCCGGGACTAGCGGGAGGCACACAGACCCAGTACTTC.

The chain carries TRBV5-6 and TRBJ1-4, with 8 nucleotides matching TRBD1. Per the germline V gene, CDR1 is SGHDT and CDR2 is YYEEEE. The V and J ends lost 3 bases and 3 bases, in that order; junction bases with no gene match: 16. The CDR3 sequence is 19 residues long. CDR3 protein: CASSSIRGRGRTSNEKLFF. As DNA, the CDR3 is TGTGCCAGCAGCTCGATCAGGGGGCGAGGACGGACGTCTAATGAAAAACTGTTTTTT.

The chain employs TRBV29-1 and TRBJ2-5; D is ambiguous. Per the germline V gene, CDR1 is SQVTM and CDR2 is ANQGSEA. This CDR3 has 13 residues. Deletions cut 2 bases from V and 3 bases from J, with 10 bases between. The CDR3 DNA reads TGCAGCGTTGAACAGATGGGCGAAGAGACCCAGTACTTC. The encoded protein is CSVEQMGEETQYF.

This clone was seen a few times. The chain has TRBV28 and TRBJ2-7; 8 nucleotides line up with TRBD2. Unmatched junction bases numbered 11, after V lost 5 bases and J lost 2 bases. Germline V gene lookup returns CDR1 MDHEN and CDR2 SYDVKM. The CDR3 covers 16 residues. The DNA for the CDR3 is TGTGCCAGCAGTGAGCGGGAGTGGCCTTCCACCTACGAGCAGTACTTC. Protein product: CASSEREWPSTYEQYF.

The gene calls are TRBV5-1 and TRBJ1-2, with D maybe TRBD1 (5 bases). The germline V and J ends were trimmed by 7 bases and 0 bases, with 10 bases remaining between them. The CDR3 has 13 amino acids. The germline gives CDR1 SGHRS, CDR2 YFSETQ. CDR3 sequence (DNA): TGCGCCAGCTCAGACAGACCTAACTATGGCTACACCTTC. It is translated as CASSDRPNYGYTF. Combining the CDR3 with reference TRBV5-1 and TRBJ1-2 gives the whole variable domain KAGVTQTPRYLIKTRGQQVTLSCSPISGHRSVSWYQQTPGQGLQFLFEYFSETQRNKGNFPGRFSGRQFSNSRSEMNVSTLELGDSALYLCASSDRPNYGYTFGSGTRLTVV.

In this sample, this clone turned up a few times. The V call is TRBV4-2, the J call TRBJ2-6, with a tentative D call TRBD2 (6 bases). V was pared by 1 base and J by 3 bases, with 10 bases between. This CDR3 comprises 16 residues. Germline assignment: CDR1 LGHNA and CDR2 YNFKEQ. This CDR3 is CASSQVGGVGANVLTF. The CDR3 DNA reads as TGTGCCAGCAGCCAAGTCGGGGGTGTTGGGGCCAACGTCCTGACTTTC.

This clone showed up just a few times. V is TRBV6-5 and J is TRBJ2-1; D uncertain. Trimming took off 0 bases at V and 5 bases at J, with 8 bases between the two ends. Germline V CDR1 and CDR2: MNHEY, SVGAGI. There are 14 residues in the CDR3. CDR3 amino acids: CASSYSRTNNEQFF. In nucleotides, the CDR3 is TGTGCCAGCAGTTACTCGCGAACTAACAATGAGCAGTTCTTC.

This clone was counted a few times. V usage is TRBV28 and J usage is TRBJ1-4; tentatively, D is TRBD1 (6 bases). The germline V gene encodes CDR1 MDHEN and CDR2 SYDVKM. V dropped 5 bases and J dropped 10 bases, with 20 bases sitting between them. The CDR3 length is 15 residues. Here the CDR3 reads CASSPPGTPQGKLFF. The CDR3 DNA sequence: TGTGCCAGCAGTCCACCGGGGACACCCCAGGGAAAACTGTTTTTT.

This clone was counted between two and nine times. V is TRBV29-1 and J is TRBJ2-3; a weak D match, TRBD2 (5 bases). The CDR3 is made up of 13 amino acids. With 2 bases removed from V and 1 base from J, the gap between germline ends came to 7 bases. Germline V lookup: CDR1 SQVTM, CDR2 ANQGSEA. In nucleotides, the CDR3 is TGCAGCGTTGAAATGAGGGGCACAGATACGCAGTATTTT. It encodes CSVEMRGTDTQYF.

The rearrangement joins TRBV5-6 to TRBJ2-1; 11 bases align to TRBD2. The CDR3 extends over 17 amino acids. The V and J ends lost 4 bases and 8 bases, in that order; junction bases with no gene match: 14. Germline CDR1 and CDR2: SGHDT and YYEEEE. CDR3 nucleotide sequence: TGTGCCAGCAGCCTGCTAGCGGGAGGTGTCGAGGGCGATGAGCAGTTCTTC. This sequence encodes CASSLLAGGVEGDEQFF. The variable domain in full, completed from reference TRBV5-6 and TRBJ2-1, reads DAGVTQSPTHLIKTRGQQVTLRCSPKSGHDTVSWYQQALGQGPQFIFQYYEEEERQRGNFPDRFSGHQFPNYSSELNVNALLLGDSALYLCASSLLAGGVEGDEQFFGPGTRLTVL.

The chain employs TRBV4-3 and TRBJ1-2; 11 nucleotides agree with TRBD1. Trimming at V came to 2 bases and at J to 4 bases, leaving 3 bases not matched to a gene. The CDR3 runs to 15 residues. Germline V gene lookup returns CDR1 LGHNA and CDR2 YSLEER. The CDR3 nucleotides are TGCGCCAGCAGCCAAAAGGGACAGGGGGTCTATGGCTACACCTTC. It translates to CASSQKGQGVYGYTF.

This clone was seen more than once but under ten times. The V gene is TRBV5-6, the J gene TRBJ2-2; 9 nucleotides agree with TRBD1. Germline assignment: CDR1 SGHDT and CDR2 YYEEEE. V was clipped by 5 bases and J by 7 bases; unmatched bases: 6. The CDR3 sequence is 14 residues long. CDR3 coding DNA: TGTGCCAGCAGGGCCGGGACAGGGAACGGGGAGCTGTTTTTT. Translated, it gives CASRAGTGNGELFF.

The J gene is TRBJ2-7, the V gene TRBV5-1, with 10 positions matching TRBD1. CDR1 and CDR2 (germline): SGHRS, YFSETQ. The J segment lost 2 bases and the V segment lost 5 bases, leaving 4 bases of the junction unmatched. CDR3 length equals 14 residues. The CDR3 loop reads CASSSGTGAYEQYF. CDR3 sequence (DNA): TGCGCCAGCAGTTCCGGGACAGGGGCCTACGAGCAGTACTTC.

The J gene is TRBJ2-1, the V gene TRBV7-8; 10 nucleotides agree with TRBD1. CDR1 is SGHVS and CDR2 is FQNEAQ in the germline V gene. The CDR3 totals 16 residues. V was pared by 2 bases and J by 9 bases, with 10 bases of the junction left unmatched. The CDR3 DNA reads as TGTGCCAGCAGCTTACAACCGGGACAGGGGAGAAGTGAGCAGTTCTTC. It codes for CASSLQPGQGRSEQFF.

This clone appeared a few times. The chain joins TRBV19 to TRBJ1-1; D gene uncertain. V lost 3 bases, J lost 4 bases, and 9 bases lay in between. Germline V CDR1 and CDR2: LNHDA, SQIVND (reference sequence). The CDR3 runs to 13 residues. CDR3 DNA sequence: TGTGCCAGTAGTATTGCCCGGAGCACTGAAGCTTTCTTT. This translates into CASSIARSTEAFF. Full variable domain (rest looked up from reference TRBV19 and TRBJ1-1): DGGITQSPKYLFRKEGQNVTLSCEQNLNHDAMYWYRQDPGQGLRLIYYSQIVNDFQKGDIAEGYSVSREKKESFPLTVTSAQKNPTAFYLCASSIARSTEAFFGQGTRLTVV.

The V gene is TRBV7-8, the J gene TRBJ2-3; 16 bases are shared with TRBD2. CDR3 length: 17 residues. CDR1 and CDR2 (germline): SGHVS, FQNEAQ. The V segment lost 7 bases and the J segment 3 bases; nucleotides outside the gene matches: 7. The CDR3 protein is CASKILGLAGGTDTQYF. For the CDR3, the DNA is TGTGCCAGCAAGATCCTGGGACTAGCGGGAGGGACAGATACGCAGTATTTT.

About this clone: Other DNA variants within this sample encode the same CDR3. In nucleotides, the CDR3 is TGTGCCAGCAAGAGGGGCAATCAGCCCCAGCATTTT. The encoded protein is CASKRGNQPQHF. This chain uses TRBV27 with TRBJ1-5; D gene unclear. The CDR3 runs 12 residues. The germline gives CDR1 MNHEY, CDR2 SMNVEV (reference sequence). Trimming removed 7 bases at V and 2 bases at J, with 6 bases between.

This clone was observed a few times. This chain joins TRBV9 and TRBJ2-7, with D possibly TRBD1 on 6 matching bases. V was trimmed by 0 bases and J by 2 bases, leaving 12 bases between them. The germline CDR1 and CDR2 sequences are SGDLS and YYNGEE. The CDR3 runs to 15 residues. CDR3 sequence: CASSVEQGETYEQYF. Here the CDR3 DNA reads TGTGCCAGCAGCGTAGAACAGGGCGAGACCTACGAGCAGTACTTC.

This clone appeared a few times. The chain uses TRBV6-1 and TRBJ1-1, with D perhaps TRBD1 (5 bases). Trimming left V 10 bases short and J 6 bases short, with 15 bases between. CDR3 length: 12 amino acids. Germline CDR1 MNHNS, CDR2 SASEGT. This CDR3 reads CATRGLWAEAFF. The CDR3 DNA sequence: TGTGCCACTAGGGGATTATGGGCTGAAGCTTTCTTT.

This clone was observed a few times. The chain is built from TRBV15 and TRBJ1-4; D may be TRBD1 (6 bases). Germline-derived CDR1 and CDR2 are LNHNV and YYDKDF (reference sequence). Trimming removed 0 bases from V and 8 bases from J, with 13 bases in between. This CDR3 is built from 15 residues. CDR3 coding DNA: TGTGCCACCAGCAGAGAACAGGGTCTTAGGGAAAAACTGTTTTTT. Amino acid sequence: CATSREQGLREKLFF.

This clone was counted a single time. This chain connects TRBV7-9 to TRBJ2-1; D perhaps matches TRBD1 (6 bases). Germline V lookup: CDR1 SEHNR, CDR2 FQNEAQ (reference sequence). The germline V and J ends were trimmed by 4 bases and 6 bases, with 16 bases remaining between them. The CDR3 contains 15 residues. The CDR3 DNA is TGTGCCAGCAGCTCAAGGGACAAGATCCTCAATGAGCAGTTCTTC. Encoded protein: CASSSRDKILNEQFF.

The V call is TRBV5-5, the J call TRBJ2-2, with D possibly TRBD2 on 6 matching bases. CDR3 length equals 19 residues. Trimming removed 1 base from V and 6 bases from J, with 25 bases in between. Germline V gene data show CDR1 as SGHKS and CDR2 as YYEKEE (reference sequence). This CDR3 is CASSLFGPMTRGMAGELFF. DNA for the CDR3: TGTGCCAGCAGCTTGTTTGGCCCAATGACCCGGGGGATGGCCGGGGAGCTGTTTTTT. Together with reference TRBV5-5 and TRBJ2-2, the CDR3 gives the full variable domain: DAGVTQSPTHLIKTRGQQVTLRCSPISGHKSVSWYQQVLGQGPQFIFQYYEKEERGRGNFPDRFSARQFPNYSSELNVNALLLGDSALYLCASSLFGPMTRGMAGELFFGEGSRLTVL.

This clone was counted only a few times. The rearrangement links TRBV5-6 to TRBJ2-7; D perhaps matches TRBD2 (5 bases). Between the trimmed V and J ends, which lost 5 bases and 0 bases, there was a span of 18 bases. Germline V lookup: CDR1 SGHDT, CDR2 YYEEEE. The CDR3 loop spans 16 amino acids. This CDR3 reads CASSPTPEVLSYEQYF. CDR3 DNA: TGTGCCAGCAGTCCTACCCCGGAGGTCCTCTCCTACGAGCAGTACTTC.

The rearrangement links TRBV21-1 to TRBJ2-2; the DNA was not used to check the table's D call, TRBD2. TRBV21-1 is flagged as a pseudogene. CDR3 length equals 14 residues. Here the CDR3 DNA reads TGTGCCACCAAAGCCCCCTCGAACACCGGGGAGCTGTTTTTT. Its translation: CATKAPSNTGELFF.

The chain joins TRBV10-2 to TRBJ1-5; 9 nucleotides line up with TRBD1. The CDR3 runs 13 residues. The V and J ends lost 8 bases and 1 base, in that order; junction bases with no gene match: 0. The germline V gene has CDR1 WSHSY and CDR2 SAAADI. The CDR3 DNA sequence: TGCGCCAGCGGGACAGGGAGCAATCAGCCCCAGCATTTT. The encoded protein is CASGTGSNQPQHF.

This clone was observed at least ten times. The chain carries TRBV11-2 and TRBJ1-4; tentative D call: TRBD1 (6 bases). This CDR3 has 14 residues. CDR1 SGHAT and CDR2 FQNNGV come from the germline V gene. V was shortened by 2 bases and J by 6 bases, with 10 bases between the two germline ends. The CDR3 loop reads CASSLMTGYEKLFF. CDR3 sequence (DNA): TGTGCCAGCAGCTTAATGACAGGCTATGAAAAACTGTTTTTT.